This is a list of T cell receptor beta chains from one sample in a study of blood T cell repertoires in COVID-19. Clones were read by immunoSEQ multiplex PCR, and TCRdb kept only the in-frame ones, dropping some. Of 150,000 to 160,000 clones listed, 75% to 90% are singletons. The sequenced material came from peripheral blood. The source is a man aged 60-69 years with acute or convalescent COVID-19. CDR3s leave out the opening cysteine and the closing phenylalanine or tryptophan. A clone size is listed for some rows: how often the clone was seen (once, few, many), or a class if it is expanded.

>NA|TRBJ1-2|TRBV5-4
ASSLAPTDPEDYT
>NA|TRBJ2-7|TRBV5-1
ASSLGGLADAYEQY
>few|TRBJ1-2|TRBV21-1
ASSSPGQDYGYT
>once|TRBJ2-2|TRBV2
ASRPPSGGDPGELF
>NA|TRBJ2-7|TRBV5-1
ASTLDRGEEQY
>NA|TRBJ1-1|TRBV6-1
ASNGQGVPEAF
>NA|TRBJ1-5|TRBV6-5
ASAPWTAFRSAQH
>NA|TRBJ1-5|TRBV2
ASRGEGGQPQH
>NA|TRBJ1-4|TRBV9
ASSLRGGGSSEKLF
>NA|TRBJ1-6|TRBV18
ASSSQGAYNSPLH
>NA|TRBJ2-7|TRBV19
ASRANSRNEQY
>NA|TRBJ1-3|TRBV5-5
TSSPHDSSGNTIY
>few|TRBJ2-7|TRBV6-5
AARDSVSYEQY
>NA|TRBJ1-6|TRBV28
ASRRQGASGNSPLH
>few|TRBJ1-2|TRBV9
ASSTRDRHDYT
>NA|TRBJ2-1|TRBV9
ASSRPTSGRENEQF
>NA|TRBJ1-5|TRBV9
ASSFRDRDQPQH
>NA|TRBJ2-7|TRBV5-4
ASSFQGEQY
>NA|TRBJ2-1|TRBV7-3
ASSLTAQSGEQF
>once|TRBJ2-7|TRBV6-2/TRBV6-3
ASSNAGTGGYEQY
>NA|TRBJ1-2|TRBV10-3
AISDMETNYGYT
>NA|TRBJ2-7|TRBV20-1
SANGLYEQY
>NA|TRBJ2-5|TRBV19
ASSRAASGSAETQY
>NA|TRBJ1-6|TRBV4-1
ASSSSGQLNSPLH
>few|TRBJ1-5|TRBV6-6
ASVQGVNQPQH
>NA|TRBJ2-7|TRBV5-6
ASSFFRGRVPYEQY
>NA|TRBJ2-3|TRBV7-3
ASSLMEGGGPQY
>NA|TRBJ2-3|TRBV6-5
ASSSGQGTDTQY
>few|TRBJ1-5|TRBV6-5
ASRRRQGHNQPQH
>NA|TRBJ1-6|TRBV6-5
ASKDQGNNSPLH
>NA|TRBJ1-6|TRBV9
ASSLRQYNSPLH
>NA|TRBJ2-7|TRBV7-2
ASIEIAGGLGSYEQY
>once|TRBJ2-4|TRBV24-1
ATSGQVGDIQY
>NA|TRBJ2-1|TRBV14
ASSQGSGWYNEQF
>NA|TRBJ2-3|TRBV6-5
ASSPGLAVTDTQY
>NA|TRBJ1-1|TRBV27
ASKQGNTEAF
>NA|TRBJ2-3|TRBV9
ASSTGRLRDTQY
>NA|TRBJ1-1|TRBV12-3/TRBV12-4
ASKYQKEAF
>NA|TRBJ1-2|TRBV3-1/TRBV3-2
ASSRPGSAGILGYT
>NA|TRBJ2-1|TRBV15
ATSRGGLAGLNEQF
>NA|TRBJ2-7|TRBV6-5
ASSLDTYEQY
>many|TRBJ1-5|TRBV28
ASSLTDRGRNQPQH
>few|TRBJ2-2|TRBV18
ASSPTGRSNTGELF
>NA|TRBJ2-7|TRBV10-3
AIRDSSGHEQY
>NA|TRBJ1-4|TRBV7-2
ASSSIRGQGVEKLF